This TCR beta chain was recovered during a study of blood T cells in healthy people across ages. The wider study: Per two T cells, template switching captured roughly one barcoded beta molecule. Findings and caveats of the study: Estimates drawn from one million T cells were deemed to understate diversity.

PCR was performed a second time for about 7 to 11 cycles using a sample-barcoded 5' primer and a J-beta primer mix. Via MiXCR, TCRdb re-called the 5' RACE reads, giving one row per CDR3 protein. The repertoire holds about 400,000 distinct CDR3 sequences, 45% to 65% seen once, with roughly 51% in the top ten. Unmatched junction bases numbered 6, after V lost 3 bases and J lost 2 bases. The CDR3 has 15 residues. Per germline, CDR1 LGHDT and CDR2 YNNKEL (reference sequence). This clonotype has just a few counts. Its antigen is not identified. The chain joins TRBV3-1 to TRBJ1-2; TRBD1 aligns across 7 bases. The TCR was taken from a man aged 55 to 70 in good health. What was sequenced was blood. DNA for the CDR3: TGTGCCAGCAGCCACCCCACAGGGGCAAACTATGGCTACACCTTC. It specifies CASSHPTGANYGYTF.